A single sample is the source of the 18 T cell receptor beta chains below, sequenced in a study of tumor-infiltrating lymphocytes in primary liver carcinoma. Co-extraction of both nucleic acids (RNA and DNA) used roughly 19-33 mg of unsorted bulk tissue. Using a constant-region primer together with ProtoScript II reverse transcriptase, TCR beta cDNA was made from roughly 520 ng of total RNA. Amplification in three nested multiplex PCR rounds with slightly modified ARM-PCR gave rise to TCR beta libraries. The opening two PCR rounds, 10 cycles each, paired TRBV1-TRBV30 forward primers with a C-beta reverse primer. TCRdb analysed the multiplex PCR reads with MiXCR anew, one entry per CDR3 protein. The data show about 29,000 distinct CDR3 sequences, around 80% seen once. Source material: liver tumor tissue from sampling region 5. Indicated subset: tumor region T5, tumor centre. These receptors were taken from a man in his forties with primary liver carcinoma and hepatitis B virus infection.

A remark on this clonotype: The conserved final phenylalanine or tryptophan is absent from the CDR3, which likely points to a read error. The limits of the CDR3 on the DNA are not certain, so only TCRdb's listed CDR3 is given. The V and J genes are TRBV5-6 and TRBJ1-5; TRBD1 is the table's D call and was not checked against the DNA. The CDR3 adds up to 15 amino acids, both ends counted. Germline CDR1 SGHDT, CDR2 YYEEEE. CDR3 region: CASSLVGEPRQPQRY.

As regards this clonotype: The conserved final phenylalanine or tryptophan is absent from the CDR3, which likely points to a read error. The DNA is omitted, as the CDR3 cannot be located on it reliably, and the CDR3 follows TCRdb's listing. The rearrangement links TRBV4-3 to TRBJ2-1; the table names TRBD2, a call not compared with the DNA. The CDR3 spans 16 residues, counting both ends. The germline V gene has CDR1 LGHNA and CDR2 YSLEER. CDR3 region: CASSHVLASTYNEQLI.

Regarding this clonotype: A read error may account for a junction end that differs from germline. This chain uses TRBV4-2 with TRBJ2-7; 7 nucleotides agree with TRBD1. Germline-derived CDR1 and CDR2 are LGHNA and YNFKEQ. The CDR3 runs to 14 residues. The CDR3 spells CVSSQGGLSGKQYF. The CDR3 nucleotides are TGTGTCAGCAGCCAAGGGGGCTTGTCGGGCAAGCAGTACTTC.

With regard to this clonotype: Compared with germline, one end of the junction differs, possibly owing to a read error. This chain connects TRBV4-1 to TRBJ1-6; 9 bases agree with TRBD1. From germline, CDR1 is MGHRA and CDR2 YSYEKL. CDR3 length: 16 residues. The chain's CDR3 is CTSRHHLQGADSPLHF. The CDR3 bases are TGTACCAGCAGGCACCACCTACAGGGGGCGGATTCACCCCTCCACTTT.

Only one count was recorded for this clonotype. The chain has TRBV10-1 and TRBJ1-1; D is unclear. Germline CDR1 and CDR2: WNHNN and SYGVQD (reference sequence). The CDR3 totals 16 residues. CDR3 amino acids: CSPAVRTLGTVTEAFF. CDR3 nucleotide sequence: TGCTCACCAGCAGTGAGGACTTTAGGAACCGTCACTGAAGCTTTCTTT.

This chain links TRBV6-1 with TRBJ1-1, with 11 positions matching TRBD1. This CDR3 has 19 residues. Germline V lookup: CDR1 MNHNS, CDR2 SASEGT. This chain's CDR3 is CVTGAPGQGVGLRNTEAFF. The CDR3 nucleotides read TGTGTCACCGGGGCCCCGGGACAGGGGGTTGGGTTACGGAACACTGAAGCTTTCTTT.

Turning to this clonotype: At one end the junction does not follow the germline gene, possibly because of a read error. J is TRBJ2-1 and V is TRBV7-9, with D possibly being TRBD1 (6 bases). Germline V CDR1 and CDR2: SEHNR, FQNEAQ (reference sequence). The CDR3 length is 17 residues. The CDR3: CACSLPYQGPRTNEQFF. The CDR3 DNA reads as TGTGCCTGCAGCTTACCATATCAGGGGCCTAGAACAAATGAGCAGTTCTTT.

This clonotype was found a few times. A much larger clone sits a single nucleotide away, making a read error possible. The chain uses TRBV29-1 and TRBJ2-7; tentatively, D is TRBD2 (6 bases). Germline-derived CDR1 and CDR2 are SQVTM and ANQGSEA. This CDR3 has 14 amino acids. Trimming pared 4 bases from V and 6 bases from J, leaving 19 bases between. In DNA form, the CDR3 reads TGCAGCGTTGTTTTAACGGGAGCATTCTGCGAGCAGTACTTC. This codes for CSVVLTGAFCEQYF.

To note about this clonotype: The conserved final phenylalanine or tryptophan is absent from the CDR3, which likely points to a read error. This chain links TRBV6-2 or TRBV6-3 with TRBJ2-2; unclear D gene. Germline CDR1 reads MNHEY; CDR2 reads SVGEGT. This CDR3 comprises 15 residues. V was clipped by 3 bases and J by 0 bases, with 8 bases between them. The DNA of the CDR3 is TGTGCCAGCAGTTATACACCTGCGAACACCGGGGAGCTGTTTCTT. It is translated as CASSYTPANTGELFL.

The chain has TRBV10-3 and TRBJ2-3, with a possible D match to TRBD1 (6 bases). The CDR3 is 14 residues long. The V gene lost 4 bases and the J gene lost 6 bases, with 14 bases spanning the gap. Germline CDR1 is ENHRY and CDR2 is SYGVKD. The CDR3 protein is CAISGTVTMDTQYF. The CDR3 DNA is TGTGCCATCAGTGGGACAGTAACAATGGATACGCAGTATTTT.

With regard to this clonotype: Likely a read error: the CDR3 ends without its conserved phenylalanine or tryptophan. The chain's CDR3 is CTSSGSTGVYGYTS. CDR3 nucleotide sequence: TGTACCAGCAGCGGGTCAACAGGGGTATATGGCTACACCTCC. The chain uses TRBV5-4 and TRBJ1-2; the match to TRBD1 covers 7 bases. From germline, CDR1 is SGHNT and CDR2 YYREEE (reference sequence). This CDR3 contains 14 residues.

A note on this clonotype: The junction departs from the called germline gene at one end, perhaps through a read error. The rearrangement links TRBV30 to TRBJ2-1; D tentatively fits TRBD1 or TRBD2 (5 bases each). This CDR3 is 15 amino acids long. From germline, CDR1 is GTSNPN and CDR2 SVGIG (reference sequence). The CDR3: CAWRGTGTTYNERFF. The CDR3 bases are TGTGCCTGGAGGGGGACCGGGACCACCTATAATGAGCGGTTCTTC.

About this clonotype itself: A read error may produce the germline difference seen at one junction end. The chain uses TRBV11-2 and TRBJ2-3; the D gene is possibly TRBD2 (5 bases). The CDR3 is 12 residues long. Germline V gene data show CDR1 as SGHAT and CDR2 as FQNNGV. This chain's CDR3 is CVSGSSTDTQYF. The CDR3 coding sequence is TGTGTCAGCGGCTCCAGCACAGATACGCAGTATTTT.

This clonotype was seen many times. The chain joins TRBV11-1 to TRBJ1-1; D might be TRBD1 (5 bases). Germline assignment: CDR1 SGHAT and CDR2 FQDESV (reference sequence). This CDR3 has 14 amino acids. Trimming took 1 base from V and 2 from J, leaving 8 bases between them. CDR3 loop: CASSLGQGNTEAFF. CDR3 nucleotide sequence: TGTGCCAGCAGCTTAGGGCAGGGCAACACTGAAGCTTTCTTT.

With regard to this clonotype: One junction end does not reproduce the germline sequence, and a read error may be involved. This rearrangement joins TRBV11-2 to TRBJ2-7; a possible D gene is TRBD2 (5 bases). This CDR3 spans 16 amino acids. Germline V gives CDR1 SGHAT, CDR2 FQNNGV. The CDR3 spells CASSIDLGREIYEQYF. For the CDR3, the DNA is TGTGCCAGCAGCATAGATCTGGGGAGAGAAATCTACGAGCAGTACTTT. The whole variable domain, filled in from reference TRBV11-2 and TRBJ2-7, reads EAGVAQSPRYKIIEKRQSVAFWCNPISGHATLYWYQQILGQGPKLLIQFQNNGVVDDSQLPKDRFSAERLKGVDSTLKIQPAKLEDSAVYLCASSIDLGREIYEQYFGPGTRLTVT.

CDR3 protein: CASSLVLGLAGGPDANEQFF. The CDR3 DNA reads TGTGCCAGCAGTCTAGTGCTCGGACTAGCGGGAGGGCCGGATGCAAATGAGCAGTTCTTC. The J gene is TRBJ2-1, the V gene TRBV12-3 or TRBV12-4; 15 bases agree with TRBD2. The V and J ends lost 5 bases and 7 bases, in that order; junction bases with no gene match: 18. The CDR3 loop spans 20 amino acids.

In the case of this clonotype: A junction end diverges from the germline sequence, so it may reflect a read error. The genes are TRBV11-3 and TRBJ2-3; the D is unclear. The germline CDR1 and CDR2 sequences are SGHNT and YENEEA. The CDR3 has 15 amino acids. CDR3 amino acids: CASSLESGRTDARYF. CDR3 sequence (DNA): TGTGCCAGTAGCTTAGAATCCGGGCGCACAGATGCGCGGTATTTT.

For this clonotype: One end of the junction is discordant with germline, which a read error may explain. The J gene is TRBJ2-3, the V gene TRBV10-3, with 7 bases aligning to TRBD2. Germline lookup yields CDR1 ENHRY and CDR2 SYGVKD. This CDR3 has 18 residues. The DNA for the CDR3 is TGTGCCGTCAGTGAGACCCGGACTAGTGGGAGTGGAACAGATACGCAGTATTTT. This encodes CAVSETRTSGSGTDTQYF.